These 2 T cell receptor beta chains came from one sample sequenced in a study of cytomegalovirus exposure and HLA in healthy donors. The PCR employed 60 Vbeta primers together with 13 Jbeta primers. The data were produced by immunoSEQ multiplex PCR, yet TCRdb's version contains in-frame clones alone and is incomplete. The sample shows under 200,000 clones, over 75% of them seen only once. Source material: PBMCs. The source is a human donor in good health.

The chain is built from TRBV5-8 and TRBJ2-4; possibly TRBD2 for D (5 bases). The CDR3 consists of 15 residues. Per germline, CDR1 SGHTS and CDR2 YDEGEE. V was shortened by 2 bases and J by 0 bases, with 9 bases between the two germline ends. In nucleotides, the CDR3 is TGTGCCAGCAGCTTCCGGACTGAAGCCAAAAACATTCAGTACTTC. Translating it yields CASSFRTEAKNIQYF.

The chain links TRBV14 to TRBJ2-5; no reliable D call. CDR3 length: 14 residues. The germline CDR1 and CDR2 sequences are SGHDN and FVKESK. V was pared by 0 bases and J by 1 base, with 6 bases between. CDR3 in amino acids: CASSQELGQETQYF. In DNA, the CDR3 is TGTGCCAGCAGCCAAGAGCTCGGCCAAGAGACCCAGTACTTC. Combining the CDR3 with reference TRBV14 and TRBJ2-5 gives the whole variable domain EAGVTQFPSHSVIEKGQTVTLRCDPISGHDNLYWYRRVMGKEIKFLLHFVKESKQDESGMPNNRFLAERTGGTYSTLKVQPAELEDSGVYFCASSQELGQETQYFGPGTRLLVL.